The 5 T cell receptor beta chains presented below share a single source sample, sequenced in a study of T cell responses to AZD1222 COVID-19 vaccine. Assay: immunoSEQ multiplex PCR; the TCRdb copy retains only in-frame clones and omits some. The repertoire consists of about 220,000 clones, with about 92% occurring once and the leading ten covering around 1%. The sequencing here drew on peripheral blood, taken on day 0 of MenACWY control vaccination. The receptors here all came from an adult in good health.

As DNA, the CDR3 is TGTGCCAGCAGTTACTCGAGGTCGGTCGGAAATGAAAAACTGTTTTTT. This codes for CASSYSRSVGNEKLFF. The chain recombines TRBV6-5 with TRBJ1-4; D gene uncertain. Germline assignment: CDR1 MNHEY and CDR2 SVGAGI. The CDR3 extends over 16 amino acids. The germline V and J ends were trimmed by 0 bases and 5 bases, with 13 bases remaining between them.

This clone occurred once. The chain uses TRBV5-1 and TRBJ2-3, with D perhaps matching TRBD1 or TRBD2 (5 bases each). V was shortened by 0 bases and J by 6 bases, with 14 bases between the two germline ends. The germline CDR1 and CDR2 sequences are SGHRS and YFSETQ. The CDR3 consists of 15 residues. The CDR3 sequence: CASSLGGSLADTQYF. CDR3 bases: TGCGCCAGCAGCTTGGGGGGGAGTCTTGCGGATACGCAGTATTTT.

The CDR3 protein is CASSPQAGGPETQYF. CDR3 DNA sequence: TGTGCCAGCTCACCCCAGGCGGGGGGCCCAGAGACCCAGTACTTC. This sequence joins TRBV18 and TRBJ2-5, with TRBD2 identical over 8 bases. CDR1 KGHSH and CDR2 LQKENI come from the germline V gene. V was clipped by 3 bases and J by 4 bases; unmatched bases: 7. The CDR3 contains 15 residues.

V is TRBV30 and J is TRBJ1-5; D possibly corresponds to TRBD1 (5 bases). The CDR3 sequence is 14 residues long. Trimming removed 3 bases at V and 0 bases at J, with 9 bases between. The V gene's germline CDR1 is GTSNPN and CDR2 SVGIG (reference sequence). The CDR3 coding sequence is TGTGCCTGGAGCATTGACAGTAGCAATCAGCCCCAGCATTTT. Protein product: CAWSIDSSNQPQHF. Supplemented by reference TRBV30 and TRBJ1-5, the full variable domain reads SQTIHQWPATLVQPVGSPLSLECTVEGTSNPNLYWYRQAAGRGLQLLFYSVGIGQISSEVPQNLSASRPQDRQFILSSKKLLLSDSGFYLCAWSIDSSNQPQHFGDGTRLSIL.

The V gene is TRBV3-1 (or the pseudogene TRBV3-2), the J gene TRBJ1-2; D is unresolved. CDR1 and CDR2 from the germline V gene are LGHDT and YNNKEL (reference sequence). V was trimmed by 4 bases and J by 4 bases, leaving 13 bases between them. CDR3 size: 14 residues. The CDR3 loop reads CASSPHGDFYGYTF. CDR3 DNA sequence: TGTGCCAGCAGCCCCCACGGGGATTTCTATGGCTACACCTTC.